This TCR beta chain stems from a study of post-analysis software for immune sequencing data. Study-level information: Progressive-relapsing, secondary progressive and relapsing-remitting multiple sclerosis were among the disease courses included.

This clonotype was counted many times. Its specificity is not known. The CDR3 totals 14 residues. The germline gives CDR1 MNHEY, CDR2 SVGEGT. The junction had 14 bases not matched to a gene; V was cut back by 10 bases and J by 15 bases. Included in the TCR beta cDNA libraries were unique molecular identifiers. Some 500,000 cDNA molecules were obtained from roughly 1 to 10 million T cells. One entry per CDR3 protein, called by TCRdb with MiXCR from the PCR reads. The profile shows roughly 200,000 distinct CDR3 sequences, around 29% of them singletons. General observations from the study: Clustering by F measure revealed strong co-clustering among samples prepared together in one batch. Patients showed TRBV5-6, TRBV5-1 and TRBV20-1 among several TRBV segments more frequent than in controls. Normalized Chao1 diversity was significantly reduced in patients versus controls.

This receptor was taken from a girl under 18 with multiple sclerosis. The sequenced material came from blood. The genes are TRBV6-2 or TRBV6-3 and TRBJ2-1; TRBD2 matches at 14 bases. CDR3 coding DNA: TGTGCCATCACGAGACTAGCGGGGGGGCCACAACCGTTCTTC. It codes for CAITRLAGGPQPFF.